This T cell receptor beta chain was captured by sequencing in a study of post-analysis software for immune sequencing data. Study results and caveats: There were roughly five TRBV segments more frequent in patients than controls, and TRBV5-6, TRBV5-1 and TRBV20-1 were among them. Same-batch preparations were strongly co-clustered by F measure.

Unique molecular identifiers tagged the TCR beta cDNA libraries. In TCRdb, the PCR reads were re-called with MiXCR into one record per CDR3 protein. The sample consists of approximately 730,000 distinct CDR3 sequences, 30% of them appearing once. The CDR3 extends over 13 amino acids. Trimming cost V 7 bases and J 2 bases; bases outside gene matches: 3. Germline V gene lookup returns CDR1 MNHEY and CDR2 SVGAGI. Points on this clonotype: Its antigen is currently unknown.

This sequence joins TRBV6-5 and TRBJ2-3, with TRBD2 matching 7 bases. This clonotype originated in a girl aged 10 to 17 with multiple sclerosis. The sample consisted of blood. Here the CDR3 reads CASIAGDTDTQYF. In DNA form, the CDR3 reads TGTGCCAGCATCGCGGGGGACACAGATACGCAGTATTTT.